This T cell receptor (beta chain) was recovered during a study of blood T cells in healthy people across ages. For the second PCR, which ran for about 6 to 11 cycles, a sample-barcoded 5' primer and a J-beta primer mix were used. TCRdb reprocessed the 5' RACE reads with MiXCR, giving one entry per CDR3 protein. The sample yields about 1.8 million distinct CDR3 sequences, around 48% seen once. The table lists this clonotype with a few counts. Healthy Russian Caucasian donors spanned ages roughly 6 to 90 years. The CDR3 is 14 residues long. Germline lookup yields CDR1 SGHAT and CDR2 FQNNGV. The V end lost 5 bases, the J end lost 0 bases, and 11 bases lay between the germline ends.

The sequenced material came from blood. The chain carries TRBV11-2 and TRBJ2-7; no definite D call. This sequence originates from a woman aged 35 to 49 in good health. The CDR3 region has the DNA TGTGCCAGCAGCCCAACTCCAGGCTCCTACGAGCAGTACTTC. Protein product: CASSPTPGSYEQYF. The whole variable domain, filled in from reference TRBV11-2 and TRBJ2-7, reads EAGVAQSPRYKIIEKRQSVAFWCNPISGHATLYWYQQILGQGPKLLIQFQNNGVVDDSQLPKDRFSAERLKGVDSTLKIQPAKLEDSAVYLCASSPTPGSYEQYFGPGTRLTVT.